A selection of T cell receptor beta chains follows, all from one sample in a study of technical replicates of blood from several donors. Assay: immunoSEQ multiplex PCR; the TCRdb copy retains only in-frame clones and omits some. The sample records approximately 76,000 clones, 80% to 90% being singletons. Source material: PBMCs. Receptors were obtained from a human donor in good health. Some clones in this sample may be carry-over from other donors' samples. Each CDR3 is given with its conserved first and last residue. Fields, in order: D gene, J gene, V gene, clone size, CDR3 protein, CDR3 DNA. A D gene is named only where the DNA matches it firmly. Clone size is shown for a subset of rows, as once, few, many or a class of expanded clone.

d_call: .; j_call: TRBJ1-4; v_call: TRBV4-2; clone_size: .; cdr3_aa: CASSQEYQGLNEKLFF; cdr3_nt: TGTGCCAGCAGCCAAGAATACCAGGGGCTTAATGAAAAACTGTTTTTT
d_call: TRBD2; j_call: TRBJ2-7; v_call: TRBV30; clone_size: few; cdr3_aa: CAWSGGRGREAIPTSIDF; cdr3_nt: TGTGCCTGGAGTGGGGGAAGAGGGCGGGAGGCCATTCCTACGAGCATTGACTTC
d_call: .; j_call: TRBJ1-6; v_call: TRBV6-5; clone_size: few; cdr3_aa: CASNDRYNSPLHF; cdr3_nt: TGTGCCAGCAACGACAGATATAATTCACCCCTCCACTTT
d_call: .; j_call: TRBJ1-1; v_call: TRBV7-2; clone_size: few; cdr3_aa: CASSLFAQGPEAFF; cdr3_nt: TGTGCCAGCAGCTTATTTGCCCAGGGGCCTGAAGCTTTCTTT
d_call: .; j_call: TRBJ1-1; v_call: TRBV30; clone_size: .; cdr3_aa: CAWKLQGPEAFF; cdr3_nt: TGTGCCTGGAAGTTACAGGGACCTGAAGCTTTCTTT
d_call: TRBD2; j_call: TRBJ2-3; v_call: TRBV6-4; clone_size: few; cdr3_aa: CASSRTSDTDTQYF; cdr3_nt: TGTGCCAGCAGCCGGACTAGCGACACAGATACGCAGTATTTT
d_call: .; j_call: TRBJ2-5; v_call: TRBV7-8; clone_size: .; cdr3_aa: CATGRSAVGQETQYF; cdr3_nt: TGTGCGACCGGGAGAAGTGCCGTCGGCCAAGAGACCCAGTACTTC
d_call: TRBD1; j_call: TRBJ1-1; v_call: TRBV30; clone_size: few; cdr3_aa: CAWIDRGPATEAFF; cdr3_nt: TGTGCCTGGATAGACAGGGGGCCCGCCACTGAAGCTTTCTTT
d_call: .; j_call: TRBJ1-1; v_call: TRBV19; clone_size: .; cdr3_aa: CASSAGGNTEAFF; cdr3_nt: TGTGCCAGTAGTGCGGGGGGGAACACTGAAGCTTTCTTT
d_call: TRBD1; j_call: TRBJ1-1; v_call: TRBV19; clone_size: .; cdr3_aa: CASSRMGQLNTEAFF; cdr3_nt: TGTGCCAGTAGTAGGATGGGACAGCTGAACACTGAAGCTTTCTTT
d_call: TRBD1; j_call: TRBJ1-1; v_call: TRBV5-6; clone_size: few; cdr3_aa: CASSLGQGAGKVNTEAFF; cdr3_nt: TGTGCCAGCAGCTTGGGACAGGGGGCCGGGAAGGTGAACACTGAAGCTTTCTTT
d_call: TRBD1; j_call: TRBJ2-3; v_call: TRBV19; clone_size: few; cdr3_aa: CASSGQGLTDTQYF; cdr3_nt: TGTGCCAGTAGTGGACAGGGCTTGACAGATACGCAGTATTTT
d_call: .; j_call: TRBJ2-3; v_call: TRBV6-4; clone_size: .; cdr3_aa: CASSASSVSTDTQYF; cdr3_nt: TGTGCCAGCAGCGCAAGTTCGGTTAGCACAGATACGCAGTATTTT
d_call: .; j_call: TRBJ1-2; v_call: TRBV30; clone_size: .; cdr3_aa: CAWSARAGDGYTF; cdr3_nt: TGTGCCTGGAGTGCAAGGGCGGGAGATGGCTACACCTTC
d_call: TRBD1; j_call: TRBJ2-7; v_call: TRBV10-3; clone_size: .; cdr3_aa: CAIGGQGHIEQYF; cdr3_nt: TGTGCCATCGGGGGACAGGGACACATCGAGCAGTACTTC
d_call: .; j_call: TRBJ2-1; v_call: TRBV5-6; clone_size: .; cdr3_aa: CASSSLTSPFNEQFF; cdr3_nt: TGTGCCAGCAGCTCGCTGACATCCCCGTTCAATGAGCAGTTCTTC
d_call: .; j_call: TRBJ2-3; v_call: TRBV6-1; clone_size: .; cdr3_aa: CASSPGQYTDTQYF; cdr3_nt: TGTGCCAGCAGCCCAGGACAGTACACAGATACGCAGTATTTT
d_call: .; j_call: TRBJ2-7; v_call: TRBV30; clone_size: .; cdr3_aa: CAWSVESSYEQYF; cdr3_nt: TGTGCCTGGAGTGTAGAGTCTAGCTACGAGCAGTACTTC
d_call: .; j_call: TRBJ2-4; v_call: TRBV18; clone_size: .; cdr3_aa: CASSPESHLAKNIQYF; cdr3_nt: TGTGCCAGCTCACCGGAGTCCCACTTAGCCAAAAACATTCAGTACTTC
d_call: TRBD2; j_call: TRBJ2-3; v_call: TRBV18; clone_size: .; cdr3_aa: CASSRGGAADTQYF; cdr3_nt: TGTGCCAGCTCCCGCGGGGGGGCCGCAGATACGCAGTATTTT
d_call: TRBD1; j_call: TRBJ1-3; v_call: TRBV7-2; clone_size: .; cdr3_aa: CASSDRQGAGGNTIYF; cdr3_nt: TGTGCCAGCAGCGACCGACAGGGGGCAGGAGGAAACACCATATATTTT
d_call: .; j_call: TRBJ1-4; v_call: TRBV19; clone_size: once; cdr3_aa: CATNRGVGEKLFF; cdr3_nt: TGTGCCACCAATCGGGGGGTGGGTGAAAAACTGTTTTTT
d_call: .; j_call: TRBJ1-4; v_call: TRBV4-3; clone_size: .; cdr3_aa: CASSPRDTTNEKLFF; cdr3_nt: TGCGCCAGCAGCCCCCGGGACACAACTAATGAAAAACTGTTTTTT
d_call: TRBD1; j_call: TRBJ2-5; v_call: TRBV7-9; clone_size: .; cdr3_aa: CASSPDRGQETQYF; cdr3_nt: TGTGCCAGCAGCCCGGACAGGGGGCAAGAGACCCAGTACTTC
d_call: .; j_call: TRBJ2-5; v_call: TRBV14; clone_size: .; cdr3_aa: CASSQDLQQETQYF; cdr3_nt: TGTGCCAGCAGCCAAGATCTACAGCAAGAGACCCAGTACTTC
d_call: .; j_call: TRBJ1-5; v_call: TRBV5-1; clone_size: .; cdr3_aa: CASSVGTEGQPQHF; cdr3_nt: TGCGCCAGCAGCGTAGGGACGGAGGGTCAGCCCCAGCATTTT
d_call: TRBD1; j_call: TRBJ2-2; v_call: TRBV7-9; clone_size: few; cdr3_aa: CASSPGTGNTGELFF; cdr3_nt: TGTGCCAGCAGCCCCGGGACAGGAAACACCGGGGAGCTGTTTTTT
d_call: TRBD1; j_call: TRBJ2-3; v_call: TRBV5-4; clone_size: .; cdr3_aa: CASSLRRQGADTQYF; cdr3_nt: TGTGCCAGCAGCTTGCGGCGGCAGGGGGCAGATACGCAGTATTTT
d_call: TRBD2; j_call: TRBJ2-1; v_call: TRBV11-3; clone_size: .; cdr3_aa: CASSSNSGGYNEQFF; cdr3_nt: TGTGCCAGCAGCTCTAACAGCGGGGGATACAATGAGCAGTTCTTC
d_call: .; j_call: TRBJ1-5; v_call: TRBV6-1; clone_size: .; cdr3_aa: CASSPTGISNQPQHF; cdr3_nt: TGTGCCAGCAGTCCCACAGGGATAAGCAATCAGCCCCAGCATTTT
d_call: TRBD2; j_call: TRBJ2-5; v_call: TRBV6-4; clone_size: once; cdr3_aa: CASSDRAGGQETQYF; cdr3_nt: TGTGCCAGCAGTGACAGGGCGGGAGGACAGGAGACCCAGTACTTC
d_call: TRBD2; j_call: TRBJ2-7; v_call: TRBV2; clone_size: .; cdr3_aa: CASSVRTSGGNEQYF; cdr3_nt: TGTGCCAGCAGTGTAAGGACTAGCGGGGGTAACGAGCAGTACTTC
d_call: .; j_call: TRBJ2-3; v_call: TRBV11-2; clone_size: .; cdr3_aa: CASNFGQGPQYF; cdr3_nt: TGTGCCAGCAACTTTGGGCAGGGCCCGCAGTATTTT
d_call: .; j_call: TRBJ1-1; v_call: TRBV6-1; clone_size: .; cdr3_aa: CASSVWTAEAFF; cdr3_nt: TGTGCCAGCAGTGTTTGGACAGCTGAAGCTTTCTTT
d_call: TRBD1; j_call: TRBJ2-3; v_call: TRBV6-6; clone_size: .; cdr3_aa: CASNPRGQGDTQYF; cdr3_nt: TGTGCCAGCAACCCCAGGGGGCAAGGAGATACGCAGTATTTT
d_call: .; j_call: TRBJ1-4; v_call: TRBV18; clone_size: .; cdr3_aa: CASSPPPGTQSGKLFF; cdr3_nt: TGTGCCAGCTCACCACCCCCGGGCACCCAAAGCGGAAAACTGTTTTTT